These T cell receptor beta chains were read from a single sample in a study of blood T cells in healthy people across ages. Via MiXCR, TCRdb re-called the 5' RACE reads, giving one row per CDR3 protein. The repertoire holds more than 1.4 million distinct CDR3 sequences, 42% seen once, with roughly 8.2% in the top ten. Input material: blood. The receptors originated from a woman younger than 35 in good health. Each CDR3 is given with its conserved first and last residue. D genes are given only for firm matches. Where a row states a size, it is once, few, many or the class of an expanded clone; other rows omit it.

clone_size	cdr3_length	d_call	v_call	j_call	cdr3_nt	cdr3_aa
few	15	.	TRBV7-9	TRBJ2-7	TGTGCCAGCAGCTCCCAGGGCGTTGGAACCTACGAGCAGTACTTC	CASSSQGVGTYEQYF
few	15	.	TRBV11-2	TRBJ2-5	TGTGCCAGCAGTCATTCTCGAGCGCCTAAAGAGACCCAGTACTTC	CASSHSRAPKETQYF
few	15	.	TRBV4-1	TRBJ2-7	TGCGCCAGCAGCCCCGGGGCCAGGGGTGGCTACGAGCAGTACTTC	CASSPGARGGYEQYF
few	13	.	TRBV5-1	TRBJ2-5	TGCGCCAGCAGCTTGGAGGAGGGGTCGGTGCAGTACTTC	CASSLEEGSVQYF
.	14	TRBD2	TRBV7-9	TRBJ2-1	TGTGCCAGCAGCGCAGGAGCGGGGCACGATGAGCAGTTCTTC	CASSAGAGHDEQFF
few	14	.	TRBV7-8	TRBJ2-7	TGTGCCAGCAGCTTAGAGCCCGGCACCTACGAGCAGTACTTC	CASSLEPGTYEQYF
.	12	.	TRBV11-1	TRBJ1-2	TGTGCCAGCAGCCAAACAGGAAACGGCTACACCTTC	CASSQTGNGYTF
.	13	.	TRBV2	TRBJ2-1	TGTGCCAGCAGTTCCATACCGGCCGATGAGCAGTTCTTC	CASSSIPADEQFF
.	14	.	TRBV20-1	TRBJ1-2	TGCAGTGCTAGAGTTGGTCAGGGGCAACAGGGCTACACCTTC	CSARVGQGQQGYTF
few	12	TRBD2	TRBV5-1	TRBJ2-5	TGCGCCAGCGGGAGGGACGGAGAGACCCAGTACTTC	CASGRDGETQYF
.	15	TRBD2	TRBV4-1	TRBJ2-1	TGCGCCAGCAGCCCATCGCTAGCGGGGGGAAATGAGCAGTTCTTC	CASSPSLAGGNEQFF
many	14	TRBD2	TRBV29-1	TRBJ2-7	TGCAGCGTCGCGCCGGGACTAGATCGTGATGAGCAGTACTTC	CSVAPGLDRDEQYF
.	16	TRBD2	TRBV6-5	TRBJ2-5	TGTGCCAGCAGTCGACCCCGGACTAGCGGGCAAGAGACCCAGTACTTC	CASSRPRTSGQETQYF
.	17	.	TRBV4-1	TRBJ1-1	TGCGCCAGCAGCCAAGATCAGGGAGGGAAGGGGAGTACTGAAGCTTTCTTT	CASSQDQGGKGSTEAFF
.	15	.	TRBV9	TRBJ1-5	TGTGCCAGCAGCGTAGGGATTTATAGCAATCAGCCCCAGCATTTT	CASSVGIYSNQPQHF
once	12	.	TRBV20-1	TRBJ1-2	TGCAGTGCCGCAGGGACACTTTATGGCTACACCTTC	CSAAGTLYGYTF
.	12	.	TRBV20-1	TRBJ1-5	TGCAGTGTTCGGGGGAGGGATCAGCCCCAGCATTTT	CSVRGRDQPQHF